This is a list of T cell receptor beta chains from one sample in a study of T cells in Graves' hyperthyroidism and ophthalmopathy. One entry per CDR3 protein, called by TCRdb with MiXCR from the multiplex PCR reads. The sample lists over 120,000 distinct CDR3 sequences; around 20% were seen once. The source material was blood. The receptors originated from a woman in her fifties or sixties with Graves' hyperthyroidism that later progressed to Graves' ophthalmopathy. The conserved cysteine and the conserved F or W are not part of the CDR3 here.

v_gene	len	j_gene	CDR3aa
TRBV7-2	18	TRBJ2-6	ASSLASGQGPSSGANVLT
TRBV2	13	TRBJ2-7	ASSRGTVGYYEQY
TRBV3-1	12	TRBJ2-3	ASSVMGVTDTQY
TRBV20-1	11	TRBJ2-4	SAPTLAKNIQY
TRBV27	15	TRBJ2-5	ASRPLGGGPWQETQY
TRBV6-2/TRBV6-3	14	TRBJ2-7	ASSSLLAGAYGEQY
TRBV20-1	12	TRBJ2-4	SAKRVARGDIQY
TRBV6-1	13	TRBJ2-1	ASSPSGGAVNEQF
TRBV29-1	15	TRBJ2-7	SVSTPGLAGIYYEQY
TRBV12-3/TRBV12-4	11	TRBJ1-1	ASSFGGSTEAF
TRBV6-1	13	TRBJ2-6	ASRDSFSGANVLT
TRBV7-9	17	TRBJ2-3	ASSQDSLAGGQSTDTQY
TRBV15	12	TRBJ1-1	ATSPGTYNTEAF